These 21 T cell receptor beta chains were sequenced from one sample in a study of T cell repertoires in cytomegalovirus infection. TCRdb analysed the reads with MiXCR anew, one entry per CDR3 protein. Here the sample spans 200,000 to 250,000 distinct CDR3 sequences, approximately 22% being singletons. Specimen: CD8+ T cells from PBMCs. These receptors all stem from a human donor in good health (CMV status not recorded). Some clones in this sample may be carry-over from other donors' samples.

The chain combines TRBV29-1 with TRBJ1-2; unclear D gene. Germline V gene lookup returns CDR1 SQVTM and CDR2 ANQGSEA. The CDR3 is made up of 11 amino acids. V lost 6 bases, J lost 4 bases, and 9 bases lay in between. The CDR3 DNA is TGCAGCGTCCCCGGGGTCTATGGCTACACCTTC. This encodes CSVPGVYGYTF.

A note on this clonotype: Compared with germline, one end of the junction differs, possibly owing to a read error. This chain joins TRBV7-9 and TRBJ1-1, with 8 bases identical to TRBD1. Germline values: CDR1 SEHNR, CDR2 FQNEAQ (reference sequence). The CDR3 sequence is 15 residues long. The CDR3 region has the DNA TGTGCCAACAGCTTAGGACAGGGATTGAACACTGAAGCTTTCTTT. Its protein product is CANSLGQGLNTEAFF.

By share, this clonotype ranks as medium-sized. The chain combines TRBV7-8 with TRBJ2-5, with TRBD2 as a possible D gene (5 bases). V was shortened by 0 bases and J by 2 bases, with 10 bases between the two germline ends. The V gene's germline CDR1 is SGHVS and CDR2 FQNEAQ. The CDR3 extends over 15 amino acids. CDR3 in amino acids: CASSLAPGVQETQYF. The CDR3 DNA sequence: TGTGCCAGCAGCTTAGCCCCCGGGGTACAAGAGACCCAGTACTTC. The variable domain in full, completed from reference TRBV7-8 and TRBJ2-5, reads GAGVSQSPRYKVAKRGQDVALRCDPISGHVSLFWYQQALGQGPEFLTYFQNEAQLDKSGLPSDRFFAERPEGSVSTLKIQRTQQEDSAVYLCASSLAPGVQETQYFGPGTRLLVL.

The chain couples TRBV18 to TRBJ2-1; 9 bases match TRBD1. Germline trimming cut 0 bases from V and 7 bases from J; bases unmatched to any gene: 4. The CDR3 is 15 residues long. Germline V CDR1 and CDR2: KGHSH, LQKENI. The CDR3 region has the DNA TGTGCCAGCTCACCACCGGGGACAGGGTGGAATGAGCAGTTCTTC. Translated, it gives CASSPPGTGWNEQFF. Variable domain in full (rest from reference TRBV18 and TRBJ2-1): NAGVMQNPRHLVRRRGQEARLRCSPMKGHSHVYWYRQLPEEGLKFMVYLQKENIIDESGMPKERFSAEFPKEGPSILRIQQVVRGDSAAYFCASSPPGTGWNEQFFGPGTRLTVL.

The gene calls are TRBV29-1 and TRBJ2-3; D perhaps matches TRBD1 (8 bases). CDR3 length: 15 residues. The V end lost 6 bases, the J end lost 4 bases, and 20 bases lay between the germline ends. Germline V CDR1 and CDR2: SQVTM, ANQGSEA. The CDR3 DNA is TGCAGCGTACCCACGACAGGGGAGGGACCAGATACGCAGTATTTT. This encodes CSVPTTGEGPDTQYF.

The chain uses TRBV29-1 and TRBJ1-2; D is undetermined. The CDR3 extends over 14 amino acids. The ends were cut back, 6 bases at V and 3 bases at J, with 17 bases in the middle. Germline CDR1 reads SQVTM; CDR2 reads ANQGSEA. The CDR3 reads CSVGRVRLDYGYTF. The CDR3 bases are TGCAGCGTCGGGAGGGTCCGGCTTGACTATGGCTACACCTTC.

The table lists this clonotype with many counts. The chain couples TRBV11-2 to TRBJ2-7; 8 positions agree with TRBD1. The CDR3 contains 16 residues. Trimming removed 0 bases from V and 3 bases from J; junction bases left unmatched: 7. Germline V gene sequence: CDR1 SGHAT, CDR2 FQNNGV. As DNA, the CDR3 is TGTGCCAGCAGCTTAGATCGGACAGGGAATATCTACGAGCAGTACTTC. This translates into CASSLDRTGNIYEQYF.

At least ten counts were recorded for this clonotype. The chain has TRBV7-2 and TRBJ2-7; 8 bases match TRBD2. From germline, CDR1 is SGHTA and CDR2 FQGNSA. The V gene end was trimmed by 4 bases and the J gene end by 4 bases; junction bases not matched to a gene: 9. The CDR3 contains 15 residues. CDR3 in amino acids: CASSWGVSGGYEQYF. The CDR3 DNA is TGTGCCAGCAGCTGGGGGGTATCGGGGGGGTACGAGCAGTACTTC.

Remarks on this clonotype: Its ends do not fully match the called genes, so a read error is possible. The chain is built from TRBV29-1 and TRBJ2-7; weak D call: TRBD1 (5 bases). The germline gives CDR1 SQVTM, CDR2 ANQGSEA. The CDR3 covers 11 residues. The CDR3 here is CSVEDLAGPNF. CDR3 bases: TGCAGCGTTGAAGATCTGGCAGGGCCAAACTTC.

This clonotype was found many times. The CDR3 bases are TGTGCCAGTAGTCCTCAGGAGGGCAGGGACCTCCACTTT. Its protein product is CASSPQEGRDLHF. The chain has TRBV19 and TRBJ1-6; tentative D call: TRBD1 (5 bases). Trimming shortened V by 5 bases and J by 15 bases, and 17 bases separated the two germline ends. CDR3 length equals 13 residues. Germline CDR1 LNHDA, CDR2 SQIVND (reference sequence).

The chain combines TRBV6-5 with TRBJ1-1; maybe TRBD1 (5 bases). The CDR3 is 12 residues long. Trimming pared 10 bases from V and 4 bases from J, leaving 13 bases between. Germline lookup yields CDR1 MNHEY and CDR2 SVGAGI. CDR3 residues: CATLLGPTEAFF. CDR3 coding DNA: TGTGCCACCTTATTGGGACCCACTGAAGCTTTCTTT.

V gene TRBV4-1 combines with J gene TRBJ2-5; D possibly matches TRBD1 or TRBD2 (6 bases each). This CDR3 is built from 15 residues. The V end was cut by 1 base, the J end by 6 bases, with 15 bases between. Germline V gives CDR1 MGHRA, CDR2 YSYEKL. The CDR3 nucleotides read TGCGCCAGCAGCCAAGTTCTCGGGGGCCCGCAGACCCAGTACTTC. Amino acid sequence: CASSQVLGGPQTQYF.

The CDR3 region has the DNA TGTGCCAGCAGCCCCCAGTCGAGCTCCTACAATGAGCAGTTCTTC. It translates to CASSPQSSSYNEQFF. The J gene is TRBJ2-1, the V gene TRBV12-3 or TRBV12-4; D call uncertain. The V gene lost 6 bases and the J gene lost 0 bases, with 12 bases spanning the gap. The CDR3 consists of 15 residues.

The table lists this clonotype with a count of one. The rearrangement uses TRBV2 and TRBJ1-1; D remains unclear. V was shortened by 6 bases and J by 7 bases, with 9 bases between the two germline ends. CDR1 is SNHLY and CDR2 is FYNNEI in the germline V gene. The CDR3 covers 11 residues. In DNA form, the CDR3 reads TGTGCCAGCAGCATCATCGGTGAAGCTTTCTTT. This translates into CASSIIGEAFF.

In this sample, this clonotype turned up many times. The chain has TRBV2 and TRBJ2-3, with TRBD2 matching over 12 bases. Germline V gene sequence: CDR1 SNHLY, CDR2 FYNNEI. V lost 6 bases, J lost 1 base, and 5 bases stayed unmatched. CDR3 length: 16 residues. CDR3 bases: TGTGCCAGCAGGGAGACTAGCGGGGGCCGCACAGATACGCAGTATTTT. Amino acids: CASRETSGGRTDTQYF. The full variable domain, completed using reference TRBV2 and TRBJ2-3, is EPEVTQTPSHQVTQMGQEVILRCVPISNHLYFYWYRQILGQKVEFLVSFYNNEISEKSEIFDDQFSVERPDGSNFTLKIRSTKLEDSAMYFCASRETSGGRTDTQYFGPGTRLTVL.

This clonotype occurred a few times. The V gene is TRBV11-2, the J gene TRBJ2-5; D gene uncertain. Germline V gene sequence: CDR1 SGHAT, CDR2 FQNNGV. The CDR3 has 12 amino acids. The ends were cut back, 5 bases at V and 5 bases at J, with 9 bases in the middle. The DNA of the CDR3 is TGTGCCAGCAGCCATCTCGTGGAGACCCAGTACTTC. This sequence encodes CASSHLVETQYF.

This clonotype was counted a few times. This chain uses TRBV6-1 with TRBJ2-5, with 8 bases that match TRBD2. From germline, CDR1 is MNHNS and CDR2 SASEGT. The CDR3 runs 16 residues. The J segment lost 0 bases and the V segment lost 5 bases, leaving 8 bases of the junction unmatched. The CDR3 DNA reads TGTGCCAGCAGTCCCGATAGCGGGGACTACCAAGAGACCCAGTACTTC. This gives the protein CASSPDSGDYQETQYF.

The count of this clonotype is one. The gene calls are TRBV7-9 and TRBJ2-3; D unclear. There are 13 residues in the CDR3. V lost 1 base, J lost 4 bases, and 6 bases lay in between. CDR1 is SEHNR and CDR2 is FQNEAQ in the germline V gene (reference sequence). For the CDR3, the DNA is TGTGCCAGCAGCTTAGATTACCCAGATACGCAGTATTTT. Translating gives CASSLDYPDTQYF. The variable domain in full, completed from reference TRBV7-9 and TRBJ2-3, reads DTGVSQNPRHKITKRGQNVTFRCDPISEHNRLYWYRQTLGQGPEFLTYFQNEAQLEKSRLLSDRFSAERPKGSFSTLEIQRTEQGDSAMYLCASSLDYPDTQYFGPGTRLTVL.

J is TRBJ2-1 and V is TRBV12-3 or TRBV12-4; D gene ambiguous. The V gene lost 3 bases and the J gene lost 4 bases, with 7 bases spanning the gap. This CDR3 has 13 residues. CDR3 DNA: TGTGCCAGCAGTTTCTCCACGTACAATGAGCAGTTCTTC. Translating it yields CASSFSTYNEQFF.

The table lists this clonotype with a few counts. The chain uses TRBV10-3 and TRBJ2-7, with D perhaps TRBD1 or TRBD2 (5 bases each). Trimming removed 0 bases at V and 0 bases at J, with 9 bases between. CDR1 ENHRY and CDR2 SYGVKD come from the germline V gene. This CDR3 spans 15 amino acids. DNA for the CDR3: TGTGCCATCAGTGAGTCAGAGGGGAGCTCCTACGAGCAGTACTTC. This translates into CAISESEGSSYEQYF.

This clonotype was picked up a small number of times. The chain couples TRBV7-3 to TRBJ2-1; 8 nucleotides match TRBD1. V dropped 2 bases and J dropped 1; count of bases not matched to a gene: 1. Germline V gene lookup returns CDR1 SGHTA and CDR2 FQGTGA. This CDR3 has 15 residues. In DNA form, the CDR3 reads TGTGCCAGCAGCTTACAGGGGGCATCCTACAATGAGCAGTTCTTC. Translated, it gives CASSLQGASYNEQFF.